This TCR beta chain originates from a study of T cell responses to AZD1222 COVID-19 vaccine. Generated by immunoSEQ multiplex PCR, the TCRdb table keeps only in-frame clones and is missing some. The data show 120,000 to 150,000 clones, roughly nine tenths seen once. The CDR3 has 14 amino acids. Trimming removed 4 bases from V and 4 bases from J, with 11 bases in between. Per germline, CDR1 MNHEY and CDR2 SMNVEV (reference sequence). Findings and caveats of the study: There were mostly white British donors and more females than males, and clonal diversity was possibly underestimated. Seropositivity was recorded at baseline in only a handful of AZD1222 recipients. CD4 TCRs covered the whole spike, strongest at regions 160-218 and 743-854.

Notes on this clone: What it recognizes is unknown.

This chain links TRBV27 with TRBJ1-5; D remains unclear. The sample was peripheral blood, taken on day 0 of AZD1222 vaccination. This TCR was sampled from an adult in good health. CDR3 residues: CASSSDASNQPQHF. The CDR3 bases are TGTGCCAGCAGTTCGGATGCATCTAATCAGCCCCAGCATTTT.